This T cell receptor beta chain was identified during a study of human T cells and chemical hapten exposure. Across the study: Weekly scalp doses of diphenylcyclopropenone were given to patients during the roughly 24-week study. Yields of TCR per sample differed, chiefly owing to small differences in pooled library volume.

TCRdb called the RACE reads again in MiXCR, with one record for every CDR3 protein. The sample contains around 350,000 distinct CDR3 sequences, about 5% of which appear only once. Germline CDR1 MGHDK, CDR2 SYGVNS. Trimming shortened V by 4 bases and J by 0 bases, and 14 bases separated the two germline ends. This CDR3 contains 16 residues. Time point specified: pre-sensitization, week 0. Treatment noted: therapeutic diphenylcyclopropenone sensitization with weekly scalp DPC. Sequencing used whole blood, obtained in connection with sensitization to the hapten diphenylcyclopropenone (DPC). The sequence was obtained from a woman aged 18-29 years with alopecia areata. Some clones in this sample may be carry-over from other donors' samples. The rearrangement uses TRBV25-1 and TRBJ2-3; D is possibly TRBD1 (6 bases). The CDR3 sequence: CASSAARGPSTDTQYF. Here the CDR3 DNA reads TGTGCCAGCAGTGCGGCCAGGGGACCCAGCACAGATACGCAGTATTTT.